A selection of T cell receptor beta chains follows, all from one sample in a study of CD8+CD57+ T cells in acquired aplastic anemia. One entry per CDR3 protein, called by TCRdb with MiXCR from the reads. Found here are some 290,000 distinct CDR3 sequences, about 56% of them singletons; the top ten hold roughly 8%. Sequenced sample: sorted CD4+, CD8+, or CD8+CD57+ T cells (not recorded which) from PBMCs. The receptors come from a human donor with severe aplastic anemia or a healthy control (not recorded which). Both conserved end residues are part of each CDR3. The order of the fields is V gene, CDR3 protein.

>TRBV2
CASGSGTGGTNEKLFF
>TRBV12-3/TRBV12-4
CASSLRFIGSAFF
>TRBV20-1
CSARASQGDRQPQHF
>TRBV7-6
CASSLAGGEKLFF
>TRBV9
CASSVASSGSIYEQYF
>TRBV12-5
CASSATAGKQPQHF
>TRBV7-2
CASSLRWGLPSCEQYF
>TRBV12-3/TRBV12-4
CASSSGGGNEQFF
>TRBV19
CASSISQGYEQYF
>TRBV2
CATGQPQETQYF
>TRBV19
CASISSSYEQYF
>TRBV7-2
CASSRTGDGYTF
>TRBV10-3
CASSSGGEPYEQYF
>TRBV19
CASSEISGGNTGELFF
>TRBV5-1
CASSLGLDGNQPQHF
>TRBV25-1
CASSSPKNTEAFF